What follows are 20 T cell receptor beta chains derived from one specimen sequenced in a study of T cell repertoires in cytomegalovirus infection. One entry per CDR3 protein results from TCRdb running MiXCR on the reads. Of about 180,000 distinct CDR3 sequences in the sample, 13% to 15% were seen once. Sequencing used PBMCs. The receptors derive from a human donor in good health (CMV status not recorded). Some clones in this sample may be carry-over from other donors' samples.

The J gene is TRBJ1-5, the V gene TRBV25-1, with unresolved D. V lost 8 bases, J lost 0 bases, and 14 bases lay in between. CDR1 MGHDK and CDR2 SYGVNS come from the germline V gene. The CDR3 is made up of 15 amino acids. The CDR3 DNA sequence: TGTGCCAGCGCCGGTCGAGGGCCTAGCAATCAGCCCCAGCATTTT. It translates to CASAGRGPSNQPQHF.

The table lists this clonotype with a few counts. The rearrangement joins TRBV2 to TRBJ2-2, with 8 bases matching TRBD2. The CDR3 covers 15 residues. Germline V gene lookup returns CDR1 SNHLY and CDR2 FYNNEI. V dropped 5 bases and J dropped 4; count of bases not matched to a gene: 6. The CDR3 protein is CASSLTSAGTGELFF. The CDR3 DNA sequence: TGTGCCAGCAGTCTGACTAGCGCCGGCACCGGGGAGCTGTTTTTT.

The chain employs TRBV9 and TRBJ2-2; TRBD2 aligns across 10 bases. The V gene's germline CDR1 is SGDLS and CDR2 YYNGEE. Trimming at V came to 4 bases and at J to 1 base, leaving 7 bases not matched to a gene. The CDR3 is 17 amino acids. CDR3 coding DNA: TGTGCCAGCAGCCCTTCGGGACTAGCGCTGAACACCGGGGAGCTGTTTTTT. Translation gives CASSPSGLALNTGELFF. Full variable domain (outside the CDR3, taken from reference TRBV9 and TRBJ2-2): DSGVTQTPKHLITATGQRVTLRCSPRSGDLSVYWYQQSLDQGLQFLIQYYNGEERAKGNILERFSAQQFPDLHSELNLSSLELGDSALYFCASSPSGLALNTGELFFGEGSRLTVL.

This clonotype appeared many times. The chain is built from TRBV29-1 and TRBJ2-7, with TRBD1 identical over 11 bases. This CDR3 comprises 15 residues. The germline V gene has CDR1 SQVTM and CDR2 ANQGSEA. V was pared by 7 bases and J by 1 base, with 9 bases of the junction left unmatched. CDR3 in DNA: TGCAGCGCAAACCTCGGGACAGGGGGATCCTACGAGCAGTACTTC. Its translation: CSANLGTGGSYEQYF.

Only a few counts were recorded for this clonotype. The gene calls are TRBV5-4 and TRBJ2-6; D is ambiguous. Germline lookup yields CDR1 SGHNT and CDR2 YYREEE (reference sequence). This CDR3 comprises 16 residues. V was pared by 0 bases and J by 0 bases, with 7 bases between. The CDR3 here is CASSLDLNSGANVLTF. The CDR3 bases are TGTGCCAGCAGCTTGGACCTCAACTCTGGGGCCAACGTCCTGACTTTC. Full variable domain (rest looked up from reference TRBV5-4 and TRBJ2-6): ETGVTQSPTHLIKTRGQQVTLRCSSQSGHNTVSWYQQALGQGPQFIFQYYREEENGRGNFPPRFSGLQFPNYSSELNVNALELDDSALYLCASSLDLNSGANVLTFGAGSRLTVL.

This clonotype was observed at least ten times. The J gene is TRBJ2-1, the V gene TRBV7-2; TRBD2 agrees at 7 bases. Trimming at V came to 0 bases and at J to 6 bases, leaving 11 bases not matched to a gene. The germline gives CDR1 SGHTA, CDR2 FQGNSA. The CDR3 runs 17 residues. CDR3 in amino acids: CASSLAGGSSGFNEQFF. The DNA of the CDR3 is TGTGCCAGCAGCTTAGCGGGGGGTTCTAGCGGTTTCAATGAGCAGTTCTTC.

In its sample, this clonotype was seen a few times. The CDR3 here is CASSPPLQGLGNQPQHF. The DNA for the CDR3 is TGTGCCAGCAGTCCGCCTTTACAGGGGTTGGGCAATCAGCCCCAGCATTTT. The genes are TRBV28 and TRBJ1-5, with TRBD1 matching over 7 bases. Germline CDR1 reads MDHEN; CDR2 reads SYDVKM. The CDR3 is 17 residues long. V shed 5 bases, J shed 2 bases, and the junction held 12 bases outside the gene matches.

The genes are TRBV4-1 and TRBJ1-5; D is possibly TRBD1 (5 bases). The V and J ends lost 0 bases and 9 bases respectively, with 15 bases between them. CDR3 length equals 15 residues. Germline V gene sequence: CDR1 MGHRA, CDR2 YSYEKL. The CDR3 region is CASSQEGQRGGPQHF. The CDR3 DNA follows: TGCGCCAGCAGCCAAGAAGGCCAGCGGGGGGGGCCCCAGCATTTT.

This clonotype was recorded many times. The gene calls are TRBV7-9 and TRBJ2-7; 7 bases map to TRBD1. CDR3 length equals 14 residues. V was clipped by 2 bases and J by 2 bases; unmatched bases: 3. Germline V lookup: CDR1 SEHNR, CDR2 FQNEAQ (reference sequence). The CDR3 is CASSLPGQTYEQYF. The CDR3 DNA sequence: TGTGCCAGCAGCTTACCGGGACAGACCTACGAGCAGTACTTC.

This clonotype was seen ten or more times. The gene calls are TRBV5-1 and TRBJ2-6, with D tentatively TRBD1 or TRBD2 (6 bases each). The CDR3 has 15 amino acids. The V gene's germline CDR1 is SGHRS and CDR2 YFSETQ. Trimming pared 2 bases from V and 9 bases from J, leaving 15 bases between. CDR3: CASSLTGAEFNVLTF. For the CDR3, the DNA is TGCGCCAGCAGCTTAACGGGGGCCGAATTCAACGTCCTGACTTTC.

This clonotype came up many times. The chain recombines TRBV7-2 with TRBJ2-1; D unresolved. Deletions cut 5 bases from V and 8 bases from J, with 16 bases between. There are 14 residues in the CDR3. Germline V gene sequence: CDR1 SGHTA, CDR2 FQGNSA. The CDR3 sequence: CASSAPGPHDEQFF. CDR3 DNA: TGTGCCAGCAGCGCCCCGGGCCCCCACGATGAGCAGTTCTTC.

V gene TRBV10-3 combines with J gene TRBJ1-1; D is perhaps TRBD1 (5 bases). The CDR3 has 14 amino acids. With 7 bases removed from V and 0 bases from J, the gap between germline ends came to 12 bases. CDR1 is ENHRY and CDR2 is SYGVKD in the germline V gene. Here the CDR3 reads CAINPGLMNTEAFF. Here the CDR3 DNA reads TGTGCCATCAATCCGGGACTCATGAACACTGAAGCTTTCTTT.

J is TRBJ2-2 and V is TRBV24-1, with a possible D match to TRBD1 (5 bases). The CDR3 runs to 13 residues. With 9 bases removed from V and 7 bases from J, the gap between germline ends came to 14 bases. Looked up from germline, CDR1 is KGHDR and CDR2 is SFDVKD. CDR3: CATRAGRSGELFF. The CDR3 nucleotides read TGTGCCACCCGAGCAGGGCGGAGCGGGGAGCTGTTTTTT.

At least ten counts were recorded for this clonotype. The chain joins TRBV7-8 to TRBJ1-6; 8 nucleotides agree with TRBD1. Germline CDR1 reads SGHVS; CDR2 reads FQNEAQ. The J segment lost 6 bases and the V segment lost 3 bases, leaving 4 bases of the junction unmatched. This CDR3 is built from 15 residues. For the CDR3, the DNA is TGTGCCAGCAGCTTTAGGACAGGGAGTAATTCACCCCTCCACTTT. Its protein is CASSFRTGSNSPLHF. The complete variable domain, with remaining parts taken from reference TRBV7-8 and TRBJ1-6, reads GAGVSQSPRYKVAKRGQDVALRCDPISGHVSLFWYQQALGQGPEFLTYFQNEAQLDKSGLPSDRFFAERPEGSVSTLKIQRTQQEDSAVYLCASSFRTGSNSPLHFGNGTRLTVT.

This clonotype was observed many times. The rearrangement links TRBV7-2 to TRBJ1-5; possible D gene TRBD1, 5 bases. The CDR3 sequence is 14 residues long. CDR1 and CDR2 from the germline V gene are SGHTA and FQGNSA. Trimming removed 1 base from V and 1 base from J, with 5 bases in between. The DNA for the CDR3 is TGTGCCAGCAGCTTAGAGGGGAGCAATCAGCCCCAGCATTTT. It codes for CASSLEGSNQPQHF.

The chain employs TRBV7-9 and TRBJ1-2; a weak D match, TRBD1 (6 bases). CDR3 length: 15 residues. Germline assignment: CDR1 SEHNR and CDR2 FQNEAQ (reference sequence). The germline V and J ends were trimmed by 5 bases and 0 bases, with 13 bases remaining between them. Written as DNA, the CDR3 is TGTGCCAGCAGCGTTACAGGGCTTCCTAACTATGGCTACACCTTC. Protein product: CASSVTGLPNYGYTF.

This clonotype came up many times. V and J are TRBV6-2 or TRBV6-3 and TRBJ2-3, with D perhaps TRBD1 (6 bases). Between the trimmed V and J ends, which lost 7 bases and 4 bases, there was a span of 21 bases. The CDR3 sequence is 16 residues long. In germline, CDR1 is MNHEY, CDR2 SVGEGT. The CDR3 spells CASIAVPGHSPDTQYF. CDR3 coding DNA: TGTGCCAGCATCGCCGTCCCGGGACATTCCCCAGATACGCAGTATTTT.

The rearrangement joins TRBV19 to TRBJ1-4, with D unclear. Germline CDR1 and CDR2: LNHDA and SQIVND (reference sequence). The CDR3 totals 15 residues. V was shortened by 5 bases and J by 0 bases, with 10 bases between the two germline ends. The CDR3 DNA reads TGTGCCAGTAGTTCCGGACTTACAACTAATGAAAAACTGTTTTTT. The encoded protein is CASSSGLTTNEKLFF.

This clonotype was seen only a few times. This chain joins TRBV30 and TRBJ2-3; 10 nucleotides agree with TRBD2. The germline gives CDR1 GTSNPN, CDR2 SVGIG (reference sequence). V dropped 5 bases and J dropped 3; count of bases not matched to a gene: 8. This CDR3 is 15 amino acids long. The CDR3 loop is CAWESGRADTDTQYF. CDR3 nucleotide sequence: TGTGCCTGGGAGAGCGGGAGGGCCGATACAGATACGCAGTATTTT.

V and J are TRBV29-1 and TRBJ2-1; 10 bases map to TRBD2. Germline V gives CDR1 SQVTM, CDR2 ANQGSEA. This CDR3 is built from 13 residues. V lost 7 bases, J lost 0 bases, and 0 bases stayed unmatched. DNA for the CDR3: TGCAGCGGGACTAGCGGCTCCTACAATGAGCAGTTCTTC. Its translation: CSGTSGSYNEQFF.